This entry lists 23 T cell receptor beta chains sequenced from one sample in a study of blood T cell repertoires in COVID-19. Clones were sequenced by immunoSEQ multiplex PCR, and TCRdb holds only the in-frame ones, with some missing. This table has around 200,000 clones, over 80% appearing once. The specimen was PBMCs or T cells enriched from blood (not recorded which). All receptors come from a man younger than 35 with acute COVID-19.

The sample holds one count of this clone. The chain joins TRBV29-1 to TRBJ1-3; D is perhaps TRBD1 (5 bases). This CDR3 has 14 residues. V lost 6 bases and J lost 4, with 16 bases in between. Germline CDR1 reads SQVTM; CDR2 reads ANQGSEA. For the CDR3, the DNA is TGCAGCGTCCAACGCCGGGACTCAGGAAACACCATATATTTT. Protein: CSVQRRDSGNTIYF.

V is TRBV28 and J is TRBJ2-6; 7 bases map to TRBD1. CDR1 MDHEN and CDR2 SYDVKM come from the germline V gene. J gave up 0 bases and V 5 bases, and 7 bases lay outside the gene matches. There are 17 residues in the CDR3. CDR3 in amino acids: CASSEGQRYSGANVLTF. The CDR3 DNA reads as TGTGCCAGCAGTGAGGGACAGCGATACTCTGGGGCCAACGTCCTGACTTTC.

The V and J genes are TRBV4-2 and TRBJ2-7; 12 nucleotides align to TRBD2. The germline V gene has CDR1 LGHNA and CDR2 YNFKEQ. V shed 0 bases and J 3 bases; nucleotides not matched to a gene: 0. This CDR3 has 15 amino acids. CDR3 in amino acids: CASSQETSGGYEQYF. CDR3 nucleotide sequence: TGTGCCAGCAGCCAAGAGACTAGCGGGGGCTACGAGCAGTACTTC.

This chain joins TRBV6-4 and TRBJ1-1; D is undetermined. This CDR3 has 13 residues. V was cut by 4 bases and J by 4 bases, with 10 bases left in between. Germline V gene lookup returns CDR1 MRHNA and CDR2 SNTAGT. Here the CDR3 reads CASSAARSTEAFF. DNA of the CDR3: TGTGCCAGCAGTGCCGCCCGGAGCACTGAAGCTTTCTTT.

Only a few counts were recorded for this clone. The chain has TRBV28 and TRBJ2-1; the match to TRBD1 covers 10 bases. Germline CDR1 reads MDHEN; CDR2 reads SYDVKM. V gave up 7 bases and J gave up 7 bases; unmatched junction bases: 16. The CDR3 is 17 residues long. The CDR3 loop is CASTLRQGASTGNEQFF. CDR3 coding DNA: TGTGCCAGCACCCTAAGACAGGGGGCGTCTACTGGTAATGAGCAGTTCTTC. Combining the CDR3 with reference TRBV28 and TRBJ2-1 gives the whole variable domain DVKVTQSSRYLVKRTGEKVFLECVQDMDHENMFWYRQDPGLGLRLIYFSYDVKMKEKGDIPEGYSVSREKKERFSLILESASTNQTSMYLCASTLRQGASTGNEQFFGPGTRLTVL.

The J gene is TRBJ2-2, the V gene TRBV7-8; D unclear. The CDR3 loop spans 13 amino acids. V lost 0 bases and J lost 6, with 5 bases in between. Germline V gene sequence: CDR1 SGHVS, CDR2 FQNEAQ. CDR3 region: CASSLAAPGELFF. The CDR3 bases are TGTGCCAGCAGCTTAGCGGCTCCCGGGGAGCTGTTTTTT.

The chain combines TRBV9 with TRBJ2-2; 7 positions match TRBD2. The CDR3 is 14 residues long. Losses at the gene ends were 7 bases for V and 2 bases for J; bases not matched to a gene: 5. Per the germline V gene, CDR1 is SGDLS and CDR2 is YYNGEE. In DNA, the CDR3 is TGTGCCAGCGGGGCTAGCGGAAACACCGGGGAGCTGTTTTTT. Its translation is CASGASGNTGELFF.

This chain links TRBV14 with TRBJ1-2; 9 bases align to TRBD1. The CDR3 consists of 17 residues. CDR1 SGHDN and CDR2 FVKESK come from the germline V gene. V was clipped by 8 bases and J by 4 bases; unmatched bases: 17. The CDR3 loop is CASGTGSVSSRAYGYTF. CDR3 bases: TGTGCCAGCGGGACAGGGAGTGTGTCCTCGAGGGCCTATGGCTACACCTTC.

The chain carries TRBV10-3 and TRBJ2-1, with 12 bases identical to TRBD2. This CDR3 comprises 15 residues. J was trimmed by 3 bases and V by 5 bases; bases with no gene match: 2. From germline, CDR1 is ENHRY and CDR2 SYGVKD. As DNA, the CDR3 is TGTGCCATCAGTAGACTAGCGGGAGACTACAATGAGCAGTTCTTC. Translated: CAISRLAGDYNEQFF.

This clone came up a few times. This sequence joins TRBV10-1 and TRBJ2-2; 7 bases fit TRBD1. After removal of 3 bases from V and 0 bases from J, the junction contained 1 base not matched to a gene. Germline V gene lookup returns CDR1 WNHNN and CDR2 SYGVQD (reference sequence). There are 15 residues in the CDR3. The CDR3 protein is CASSDGTANTGELFF. The CDR3 DNA follows: TGCGCCAGCAGTGACGGGACAGCGAACACCGGGGAGCTGTTTTTT.

The chain uses TRBV7-2 and TRBJ2-3; TRBD2 might be the D (6 bases). Germline CDR1 is SGHTA and CDR2 is FQGNSA. V lost 2 bases and J lost 2, with 8 bases in between. This CDR3 region has 14 residues. The CDR3 coding sequence is TGTGCCAGCAGCTTAACGCGGGACACAGATACGCAGTATTTT. Translated: CASSLTRDTDTQYF.

V is TRBV27 and J is TRBJ2-1; D is perhaps TRBD2 (6 bases). This CDR3 contains 15 residues. Germline values: CDR1 MNHEY, CDR2 SMNVEV (reference sequence). Trimming pared 7 bases from V and 5 bases from J, leaving 18 bases between. CDR3: CASNKPGTGHNEQFF. The CDR3 coding sequence is TGTGCCAGCAACAAACCCGGGACTGGACACAATGAGCAGTTCTTC.

V is TRBV5-5 and J is TRBJ1-2, with D uncertain. The CDR3 has 15 amino acids. V was cut by 4 bases and J by 0 bases, with 13 bases left in between. CDR1 is SGHKS, CDR2 YYEKEE, per germline (reference sequence). This CDR3 reads CASSASASANYGYTF. Here the CDR3 DNA reads TGTGCCAGCAGCGCCAGCGCCAGCGCTAACTATGGCTACACCTTC.

This clone has just one count. V gene TRBV19 combines with J gene TRBJ1-2; the D gene is possibly TRBD1 (5 bases). The CDR3 loop spans 14 amino acids. V was cut by 5 bases and J by 2 bases, with 12 bases left in between. CDR1 LNHDA and CDR2 SQIVND come from the germline V gene (reference sequence). The CDR3 loop reads CASSDSGWNYGYTF. CDR3 coding DNA: TGTGCCAGTAGTGATTCAGGGTGGAACTATGGCTACACCTTC.

This clone has just one count. The rearrangement links TRBV5-1 to TRBJ2-7; 8 bases align to TRBD2. The CDR3 totals 14 residues. From germline, CDR1 is SGHRS and CDR2 YFSETQ. The V segment lost 2 bases and the J segment 2 bases; nucleotides outside the gene matches: 3. The CDR3 DNA sequence: TGCGCCAGCAGCTTAACTAGCGGTACCTACGAGCAGTACTTC. It translates to CASSLTSGTYEQYF.

The V call is TRBV2, the J call TRBJ2-2; 7 bases agree with TRBD1. Germline V lookup: CDR1 SNHLY, CDR2 FYNNEI. The V and J ends lost 3 bases and 5 bases, in that order; junction bases with no gene match: 9. CDR3 length: 16 amino acids. The CDR3 is CASSDTGAGKTGELFF. CDR3 nucleotides: TGTGCCAGCAGTGATACAGGGGCAGGGAAAACCGGGGAGCTGTTTTTT.

This chain connects TRBV7-3 to TRBJ2-2; D possibly corresponds to TRBD2 (6 bases). CDR3 length: 14 amino acids. V lost 3 bases, J lost 4 bases, and 9 bases lay in between. Germline-derived CDR1 and CDR2 are SGHTA and FQGTGA. The CDR3 reads CASSFQGGTGELFF. The CDR3 coding sequence is TGTGCCAGCAGCTTCCAGGGAGGCACCGGGGAGCTGTTTTTT.

In its sample, this clone was seen many times. The J gene is TRBJ1-4, the V gene TRBV7-9; no firm D call. CDR1 and CDR2 (germline): SEHNR, FQNEAQ (reference sequence). V lost 1 base and J lost 1, with 10 bases in between. CDR3 length equals 16 residues. CDR3 in amino acids: CASSLGFRGTNEKLFF. The CDR3 DNA reads as TGTGCCAGCAGCTTAGGGTTTCGCGGAACTAATGAAAAACTGTTTTTT.

The genes are TRBV2 and TRBJ1-2; maybe TRBD1 (6 bases). Germline V gene data show CDR1 as SNHLY and CDR2 as FYNNEI. The CDR3 runs to 12 residues. The V end was cut by 6 bases, the J end by 2 bases, with 7 bases between. Here the CDR3 DNA reads TGTGCCAGCAGGCAGGGGAACTATGGCTACACCTTC. Its protein product is CASRQGNYGYTF.

This chain joins TRBV27 and TRBJ1-3, with 7 bases identical to TRBD1. V dropped 6 bases and J dropped 0; count of bases not matched to a gene: 2. In germline, CDR1 is MNHEY, CDR2 SMNVEV (reference sequence). The CDR3 has 14 amino acids. Here the CDR3 reads CASRQGGSGNTIYF. In DNA, the CDR3 is TGTGCCAGCAGGCAGGGGGGCTCTGGAAACACCATATATTTT.

The chain links TRBV4-1 to TRBJ1-1, with TRBD1 as a possible D gene (6 bases). Trimming left V 5 bases short and J 3 bases short, with 13 bases between. The germline CDR1 and CDR2 sequences are MGHRA and YSYEKL. This CDR3 is built from 14 residues. CDR3 DNA: TGCGCCAGCAGCTCCCAGGGGTTGTACACTGAAGCTTTCTTT. As protein: CASSSQGLYTEAFF.

The V call is TRBV5-1, the J call TRBJ2-5; perhaps TRBD2 as D (6 bases). Germline CDR1 is SGHRS and CDR2 is YFSETQ. V lost 4 bases, J lost 5 bases, and 15 bases lay in between. The CDR3 spans 14 residues. The CDR3 here is CASSNPGLSETQYF. The CDR3 nucleotides are TGCGCCAGCAGCAATCCGGGACTCTCGGAGACCCAGTACTTC.

The chain recombines TRBV6-1 with TRBJ1-2, with 11 bases lining up with TRBD1. The trim removed 5 bases at V and 6 bases at J, leaving 8 bases unmatched. The germline V gene encodes CDR1 MNHNS and CDR2 SASEGT. CDR3 length equals 15 residues. CDR3 nucleotides: TGTGCCAGCAGTAAAGGACAGGGGGCGGGAGATGGCTACACCTTC. It codes for CASSKGQGAGDGYTF.